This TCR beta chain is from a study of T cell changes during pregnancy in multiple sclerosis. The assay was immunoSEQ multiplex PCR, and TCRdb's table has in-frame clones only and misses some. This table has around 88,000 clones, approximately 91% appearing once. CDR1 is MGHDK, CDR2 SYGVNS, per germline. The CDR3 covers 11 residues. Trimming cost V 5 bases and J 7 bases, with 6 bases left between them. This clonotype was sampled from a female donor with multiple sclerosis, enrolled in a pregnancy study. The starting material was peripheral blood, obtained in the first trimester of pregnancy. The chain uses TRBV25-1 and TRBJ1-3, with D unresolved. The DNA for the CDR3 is TGTGCCAGCAGTCCCGGGAACACCATATATTTT. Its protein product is CASSPGNTIYF.